This TCR beta chain comes out of a study of T cell responses to AZD1222 COVID-19 vaccine. Study-level background: Timing groups of about 4 and about 12 weeks for second doses were pooled. Study-wide findings and caveats: Females made up more of the donors, who were largely white British, and clonal diversity may have come out too low. Only a handful of AZD1222 recipients tested seropositive at baseline. As reported, nearly half of all spike-specific TCRs target variant regions that are unmutated.

Concerning this clone itself: Antigen unknown.

Sequencing used immunoSEQ multiplex PCR; TCRdb keeps in-frame clones, though not all of them. The sample holds about 150,000 clones, 90% to 95% seen once. The CDR3 has 18 amino acids. Germline lookup yields CDR1 SGHAT and CDR2 FQNNGV. V lost 0 bases and J lost 8; bases outside the gene matches: 15. This receptor was taken from an adult in good health. The chain couples TRBV11-2 to TRBJ2-1, with 8 nucleotides matching TRBD2. The sequencing used peripheral blood, collected on day 0 of AZD1222 vaccination. CDR3 residues: CASSLDLREASGFHEQFF. The CDR3 DNA is TGTGCCAGCAGCTTAGATCTTAGGGAGGCTAGCGGGTTTCATGAGCAGTTCTTC.